These T cell receptor beta chains were read from a single sample in a study of T cell changes during pregnancy in multiple sclerosis. Measured with immunoSEQ multiplex PCR; TCRdb has only the in-frame clones, and not every one. The sample consists of tens of thousands of clones, around nine tenths of them appearing once. This material consisted of CD4+ T cells from peripheral blood mononuclear cells, taken in the second trimester of pregnancy. The source is a female donor with multiple sclerosis, enrolled in a pregnancy study. Both conserved end residues are part of each CDR3. D genes are given only for firm matches. Expanded clones get a size class; other rows say once, few or many, or leave the size out.

>TRBD1|14|TRBJ1-5|TRBV19|.
CATERDRGHQPQHF
TGTGCCACCGAACGGGACAGGGGACATCAGCCCCAGCATTTT
>TRBD1|15|TRBJ1-2|TRBV7-8|.
CASSSADRGKGGYTF
TGTGCCAGCAGCTCGGCAGACAGGGGCAAAGGTGGCTACACCTTC
>.|14|TRBJ1-6|TRBV9|.
CASSTGLGNSPLHF
TGTGCCAGCAGCACTGGACTGGGGAATTCACCCCTCCACTTT
>.|16|TRBJ2-1|TRBV10-3|.
CAINPDSGSLYNEQFF
TGTGCCATCAACCCGGATAGCGGTTCACTTTACAATGAGCAGTTCTTC
>TRBD1|19|TRBJ1-6|TRBV5-8|.
CASSLVFRQGDFYNSPLHF
TGTGCCAGCAGCTTGGTATTCCGACAGGGAGATTTCTATAATTCACCCCTCCACTTT
>.|12|TRBJ1-2|TRBV12-5|.
CASATSNYGYTF
TGTGCTAGTGCCACAAGTAACTATGGCTACACCTTC
>TRBD2|15|TRBJ2-5|TRBV10-2|.
CASRGTSGSRETQYF
TGCGCCAGCAGGGGGACTAGCGGGAGCCGTGAGACCCAGTACTTC
>TRBD1|13|TRBJ2-5|TRBV7-8|.
CASSWDRAQTQYF
TGTGCCAGCAGCTGGGACAGGGCCCAGACCCAGTACTTC
>TRBD1|16|TRBJ1-4|TRBV28|.
CASSFGRGQGWEKLFF
TGTGCCAGCAGTTTTGGGAGGGGACAGGGTTGGGAAAAACTGTTTTTT
>.|16|TRBJ1-5|TRBV28|once
CASSYLVADSNQPQHF
TGTGCCAGCAGCTACCTGGTTGCGGATAGCAATCAGCCCCAGCATTTT
>TRBD2|15|TRBJ2-1|TRBV15|.
CATSRGLAGAGEQFF
TGTGCCACCAGCAGAGGACTAGCGGGAGCGGGCGAGCAGTTCTTC
>TRBD1|16|TRBJ1-5|TRBV28|.
CASKPSGTGSNQPQHF
TGTGCCAGCAAACCTTCCGGGACAGGTAGCAATCAGCCCCAGCATTTT
>.|13|TRBJ2-7|TRBV29-1|.
CSVENAGTFEQYF
TGCAGCGTAGAAAACGCCGGGACATTCGAGCAGTACTTC
>.|12|TRBJ2-5|TRBV5-1|once
CASSPEKETQYF
TGCGCCAGCAGCCCCGAGAAAGAGACCCAGTACTTC
>TRBD2|15|TRBJ2-1|TRBV10-3|.
CAISVGGSSYNEQFF
TGTGCCATCAGTGTCGGCGGGAGCTCCTACAATGAGCAGTTCTTC
>TRBD2|15|TRBJ2-7|TRBV18|.
CASSPLSRGAYEQYF
TGTGCCAGCTCACCACTGTCTCGGGGGGCCTACGAGCAGTACTTC
>TRBD2|16|TRBJ2-7|TRBV11-2|.
CASSHPGLASSYEQYF
TGTGCCAGCAGTCATCCGGGACTAGCGAGTTCCTACGAGCAGTACTTC
>TRBD1|17|TRBJ2-2|TRBV7-3|.
CASSSSRGTGASGELFF
TGTGCCAGCAGCTCCTCTCGTGGGACAGGGGCGTCCGGGGAGCTGTTTTTT
>.|14|TRBJ1-2|TRBV30|.
CAWSNRPTNYGYTF
TGTGCCTGGAGTAACAGACCTACTAACTATGGCTACACCTTC
>TRBD1|15|TRBJ1-4|TRBV5-1|.
CASSLGGQAWGKLFF
TGCGCCAGCAGCTTAGGCGGACAGGCCTGGGGAAAACTGTTTTTT
>.|16|TRBJ1-4|TRBV2|.
CASRTVLGRVNEKLFF
TGTGCCAGCAGAACGGTGTTGGGCAGGGTTAATGAAAAACTGTTTTTT
>TRBD1|17|TRBJ1-6|TRBV5-8|once
CASSANLGTANNSPLHF
TGTGCCAGCAGCGCTAACCTTGGGACAGCAAATAATTCACCCCTCCACTTT
>.|11|TRBJ1-2|TRBV20-1|.
CSARDLGGYTF
TGCAGTGCTAGAGATCTCGGTGGCTACACCTTC
>.|15|TRBJ2-7|TRBV27|.
CASSHPGKGSYEQYF
TGTGCCAGCAGTCATCCGGGGAAAGGCTCCTACGAGCAGTACTTC
>TRBD2|16|TRBJ2-1|TRBV7-3|.
CASSLKPREFHNEQFF
TGTGCCAGCAGCTTAAAGCCGCGGGAGTTTCACAATGAGCAGTTCTTC
>.|16|TRBJ1-5|TRBV28|.
CASTRSRRDSNQPQHF
TGTGCCAGCACTCGAAGTAGGAGGGATAGCAATCAGCCCCAGCATTTT
>TRBD1|15|TRBJ1-4|TRBV19|.
CASSRWTGGNEKLFF
TGTGCCAGTAGTCGGTGGACAGGGGGGAATGAAAAACTGTTTTTT
>TRBD1|15|TRBJ2-5|TRBV2|.
CASSDLSGGQETQYF
TGTGCCAGCAGTGACCTCTCAGGGGGCCAAGAGACCCAGTACTTC
>TRBD1|13|TRBJ1-6|TRBV18|.
CASTRQGSSPLHF
TGTGCCAGCACCCGACAGGGAAGTTCACCCCTCCACTTT
>.|11|TRBJ2-3|TRBV7-9|.
CASHRTDTQYF
TGTGCCAGCCACCGGACAGATACGCAGTATTTT
>.|13|TRBJ1-2|TRBV5-1|.
CASSSEQGRGYTF
TGCGCCAGCAGCTCCGAACAGGGACGTGGCTACACCTTC